Presented here are 28 T cell receptor beta chains from one specimen sequenced in a study of T cell repertoires in cytomegalovirus infection. From the reads, TCRdb called clonotypes with MiXCR, one entry per CDR3 protein. Here the sample spans fewer than 550,000 distinct CDR3 sequences, 26% being singletons. Sequenced material: PBMCs. These receptor sequences come from a human donor in good health (CMV status not recorded). Some clones in this sample may be carry-over from other donors' samples.

This clonotype was detected many times. V gene TRBV7-2 combines with J gene TRBJ2-1, with D perhaps TRBD2 (6 bases). Trimming shortened V by 2 bases and J by 2 bases, and 13 bases separated the two germline ends. CDR3 length: 16 amino acids. Germline CDR1 SGHTA, CDR2 FQGNSA. CDR3 region: CASSLRRVGAYNEQFF. The DNA of the CDR3 is TGTGCCAGCAGCTTAAGGAGGGTAGGGGCCTACAATGAGCAGTTCTTC.

This clonotype was observed many times. CDR3 nucleotides: TGTGCCAGCAGCTTAGAGATCGGAGGGGGCTCTGGCTACACCTTC. This translates into CASSLEIGGGSGYTF. This chain uses TRBV7-9 with TRBJ1-2; 7 nucleotides align to TRBD1. The CDR3 covers 15 residues. The ends lost 1 base at V and 7 bases at J; junction bases unmatched: 9. Germline V gene sequence: CDR1 SEHNR, CDR2 FQNEAQ (reference sequence).

The chain has TRBV6-2 or TRBV6-3 and TRBJ2-3; 11 nucleotides agree with TRBD2. Unmatched junction bases numbered 8, after V lost 0 bases and J lost 9 bases. From germline, CDR1 is MNHEY and CDR2 SVGEGT. The CDR3 is made up of 16 amino acids. CDR3 residues: CASSYSIGLAGKTQYF. CDR3 coding DNA: TGTGCCAGCAGTTACTCTATTGGACTAGCGGGCAAGACGCAGTATTTT.

The sample holds a few counts of this clonotype. V is TRBV6-6 and J is TRBJ2-7; D is perhaps TRBD1 or TRBD2 (5 bases each). CDR1 MNHNY and CDR2 SVGAGI come from the germline V gene (reference sequence). The CDR3 has 13 residues. V lost 4 bases and J 6 bases, leaving 13 bases between the germline ends. The CDR3 DNA reads TGTGCCAGCAGTTGGGACCGCGGAGGCGAGCAGTACGTC. Encoded protein: CASSWDRGGEQYV.

This clonotype has only one observation. The rearrangement uses TRBV27 and TRBJ2-7; no definite D call. The germline V and J ends were trimmed by 6 bases and 4 bases, with 10 bases remaining between them. Germline V CDR1 and CDR2: MNHEY, SMNVEV (reference sequence). This CDR3 is built from 12 residues. The CDR3: CASRGMGYEQYV. CDR3 in DNA: TGTGCCAGCAGGGGGATGGGGTACGAGCAGTACGTC.

Only a few counts were recorded for this clonotype. The chain carries TRBV12-3 or TRBV12-4 and TRBJ1-3, with TRBD1 identical over 8 bases. V lost 7 bases and J lost 4; bases outside the gene matches: 12. The CDR3 contains 16 residues. CDR3 DNA sequence: TGTGCCAGCACCTACGGGACAGGCATAAGAGGAAACACCATATATTTT. This gives the protein CASTYGTGIRGNTIYF.

In its sample, this clonotype was seen a few times. The chain is built from TRBV30 and TRBJ2-1; D unresolved. Between the trimmed V and J ends, which lost 3 bases and 9 bases, there was a span of 15 bases. The CDR3 is made up of 13 amino acids. The germline V gene has CDR1 GTSNPN and CDR2 SVGIG (reference sequence). CDR3 residues: CAWSSSGPFEQFF. The CDR3 nucleotides read TGTGCCTGGAGCTCGTCCGGACCTTTTGAGCAGTTCTTC.

The rearrangement joins TRBV6-2 or TRBV6-3 to TRBJ2-1, with a tentative D call TRBD2 (6 bases). Germline V gives CDR1 MNHEY, CDR2 SVGEGT. V shed 8 bases and J shed 5 bases, with 16 bases lying between them. This CDR3 has 14 amino acids. The CDR3 DNA sequence: TGTGCCAGCCGCACCTCCGGGGGAAACAATGAGCAGTTCTTC. Its protein is CASRTSGGNNEQFF.

This chain connects TRBV6-5 to TRBJ2-1; 12 nucleotides align to TRBD2. With 4 bases clipped from V and 6 bases from J, the junction kept 7 bases outside the gene matches. Germline-derived CDR1 and CDR2 are MNHEY and SVGAGI. The CDR3 is 16 amino acids. For the CDR3, the DNA is TGTGCCAGCAGTTGGACTAGCGGGATCTACGGCAATGAGCAGTTCTTC. It translates to CASSWTSGIYGNEQFF.

The sample holds one count of this clonotype. Mismatch with germline at one junction end may stem from a read error. V is TRBV2 and J is TRBJ2-7; 9 bases agree with TRBD1. Germline values: CDR1 SNHLY, CDR2 FYNNEI. The CDR3 totals 14 residues. The CDR3 DNA follows: TGTACCAGCAGCAAGACGACAGGGGGCTACGAGCAGTACTTC. Translating gives CTSSKTTGGYEQYF.

This clonotype was found a few times. This chain uses TRBV7-9 with TRBJ2-2, with 7 nucleotides matching TRBD1. The CDR3 sequence is 14 residues long. J was trimmed by 5 bases and V by 8 bases; bases with no gene match: 8. From germline, CDR1 is SEHNR and CDR2 FQNEAQ (reference sequence). The chain's CDR3 is CASAWAGGTGELFF. CDR3 nucleotides: TGTGCCAGCGCCTGGGCAGGGGGTACCGGGGAGCTGTTTTTT.

This clonotype has more than one count but fewer than ten. The chain has TRBV6-2 or TRBV6-3 and TRBJ2-7; 14 bases fit TRBD2. The CDR3 length is 14 residues. V gave up 6 bases and J gave up 6 bases; unmatched junction bases: 4. Germline values: CDR1 MNHEY, CDR2 SVGEGT. The CDR3 nucleotides read TGTGCCAGCAGGGGACTAGCGGGAGTAGGCGAGCAGTACGTC. Its protein product is CASRGLAGVGEQYV.

This clonotype was recorded a few times. The chain couples TRBV12-3 or TRBV12-4 to TRBJ1-6; no reliable D call. CDR3 length: 13 residues. The V gene lost 6 bases and the J gene lost 5 bases, with 8 bases spanning the gap. Written as DNA, the CDR3 is TGTGCCAGCAGGGCATTCGATAATTCACCCCTCCACTTT. Translated: CASRAFDNSPLHF.

The CDR3 sequence is CASSGRNSYEQYF. In DNA, the CDR3 is TGTGCCAGCAGCGGCAGGAACTCCTACGAGCAGTACTTC. The rearrangement links TRBV7-9 to TRBJ2-7; no clear D. The CDR3 is 13 residues long. Germline V gene sequence: CDR1 SEHNR, CDR2 FQNEAQ (reference sequence). V gave up 5 bases and J gave up 0 bases, with 8 bases separating them.

Many counts were recorded for this clonotype. The rearrangement uses TRBV12-3 or TRBV12-4 and TRBJ2-1; TRBD2 might be the D (6 bases). This CDR3 spans 14 amino acids. V dropped 6 bases and J dropped 6 bases, with 15 bases sitting between them. The CDR3: CASSPGASVNEQFF. CDR3 coding DNA: TGTGCCAGCAGCCCCGGGGCTAGCGTCAATGAGCAGTTCTTC.

This clonotype has ten or more counts. The chain links TRBV6-2 or TRBV6-3 to TRBJ2-5, with TRBD1 as a possible D gene (6 bases). Germline V lookup: CDR1 MNHEY, CDR2 SVGEGT. The CDR3 is 18 residues long. Trimming cost V 6 bases and J 2 bases, with 25 bases left between them. CDR3 sequence: CASSRDFTGIQLQETQYF. The CDR3 DNA reads TGTGCCAGCAGCCGAGACTTCACAGGGATCCAATTACAAGAGACCCAGTACTTC.

This clonotype was found many times. The J gene is TRBJ2-1, the V gene TRBV7-2, with TRBD2 as a possible D gene (6 bases). From germline, CDR1 is SGHTA and CDR2 FQGNSA. V lost 3 bases to trimming and J lost 7 bases, with 16 bases between them. The CDR3 consists of 15 residues. This chain's CDR3 is CASSFNLATWNEQFF. CDR3 nucleotides: TGTGCCAGCAGCTTTAACCTAGCGACGTGGAATGAGCAGTTCTTC.

This clonotype turned up a few times. The rearrangement uses TRBV10-3 and TRBJ1-1; 7 positions agree with TRBD1. Germline CDR1 ENHRY, CDR2 SYGVKD. Germline trimming cut 3 bases from V and 6 bases from J; bases unmatched to any gene: 1. The CDR3 consists of 12 residues. The CDR3 DNA reads as TGTGCCATCAGTGAAGGGGGCGCTGAAGCTTTCTTT. Its protein is CAISEGGAEAFF.

This clonotype showed up just a few times. The chain carries TRBV7-9 and TRBJ1-2; weak D call: TRBD1 (5 bases). Trimming removed 5 bases at V and 0 bases at J, with 10 bases between. There are 14 residues in the CDR3. Germline V lookup: CDR1 SEHNR, CDR2 FQNEAQ (reference sequence). CDR3 protein: CASSIDSANYGYTF. The CDR3 DNA sequence: TGTGCCAGCAGCATCGACAGCGCTAACTATGGCTACACCTTC.

This chain uses TRBV12-3 or TRBV12-4 with TRBJ1-5, with unresolved D. The CDR3 has 13 amino acids. V lost 4 bases, J lost 5 bases, and 9 bases lay in between. Here the CDR3 reads CASSSSDYQPQHF. CDR3 nucleotides: TGTGCCAGCAGTTCATCAGATTATCAGCCCCAGCATTTT.

This clonotype came up a few times. V gene TRBV29-1 combines with J gene TRBJ2-3; possibly TRBD1 or TRBD2 for D (5 bases each). Germline loops: CDR1 SQVTM, CDR2 ANQGSEA. CDR3 length equals 12 residues. Trimming removed 8 bases at V and 3 bases at J, with 12 bases between. CDR3 sequence reads: CSLRDQTDTQYF. The CDR3 DNA sequence: TGCAGCCTCAGGGACCAAACAGATACGCAGTATTTT.

The rearrangement links TRBV4-3 to TRBJ2-3; 12 bases fit TRBD2. Per germline, CDR1 LGHNA and CDR2 YSLEER. The CDR3 runs to 20 residues. Trimming took 0 bases from V and 4 from J; bases not matched to a gene: 14. In DNA form, the CDR3 reads TGCGCCAGCAGCCAAGATCTACTACTTCGACTAGCGGGAGAGGCAGATACGCAGTATTTT. It translates to CASSQDLLLRLAGEADTQYF.

The chain employs TRBV20-1 and TRBJ1-4; D is unclear. This CDR3 has 14 amino acids. The V gene's germline CDR1 is DFQATT and CDR2 SNEGSKA (reference sequence). V lost 1 base and J lost 4, with 10 bases in between. CDR3 residues: CSARASQLNEKLFF. CDR3 DNA: TGCAGTGCTAGAGCTTCCCAGCTTAATGAAAAACTGTTTTTT.

This clonotype has a count of ten or more. This chain links TRBV7-2 with TRBJ2-7, with a tentative D call TRBD2 (6 bases). Germline values: CDR1 SGHTA, CDR2 FQGNSA. The V end lost 1 base, the J end lost 0 bases, and 10 bases lay between the germline ends. This CDR3 is 15 amino acids long. CDR3: CASSLGSGSSYEQYF. CDR3 sequence (DNA): TGTGCCAGCAGCTTAGGTAGCGGAAGCTCCTACGAGCAGTACTTC.

This clonotype was detected only a few times. The chain combines TRBV6-1 with TRBJ1-1; perhaps TRBD1 as D (6 bases). The length of the CDR3 is 14 residues. Per germline, CDR1 MNHNS and CDR2 SASEGT. Trimming removed 5 bases from V and 4 bases from J, with 14 bases in between. DNA for the CDR3: TGTGCCAGCAGTAAAGGGGGGAGGGCCACTGAAGCTTTCTTT. Translation gives CASSKGGRATEAFF.

This clonotype was seen a handful of times. The chain carries TRBV6-5 and TRBJ2-7, with 8 nucleotides matching TRBD1. The CDR3 is made up of 15 amino acids. Germline-derived CDR1 and CDR2 are MNHEY and SVGAGI. Trimming at V came to 2 bases and at J to 3 bases, leaving 6 bases not matched to a gene. The CDR3 DNA follows: TGTGCCAGCAGTTACGGGCCAGGGGGCATCTACGAGCAGTACTTC. Translating it yields CASSYGPGGIYEQYF.

This clonotype showed up many times. The chain recombines TRBV7-2 with TRBJ1-2; possible D gene TRBD1, 5 bases. CDR1 and CDR2 from the germline V gene are SGHTA and FQGNSA. Trimming stripped 5 bases from V and 6 bases from J, with 16 bases between. The CDR3 sequence is 14 residues long. The CDR3 DNA sequence: TGTGCCAGCAGCACCCGGGTCAGGGATAATGGCTACACCTTC. It is translated as CASSTRVRDNGYTF.

This chain connects TRBV7-9 to TRBJ2-7; 10 nucleotides line up with TRBD1. Germline trimming cut 5 bases from V and 3 bases from J; bases unmatched to any gene: 7. The V gene's germline CDR1 is SEHNR and CDR2 FQNEAQ (reference sequence). The CDR3 covers 15 residues. CDR3 bases: TGTGCCAGCAGCCTGGGACAGGGGCCTTTCTACGAGCAGTACTTC. Translated: CASSLGQGPFYEQYF.